A single sample is the source of the 9 T cell receptor beta chains below, sequenced in a study of T cells in women clearing cervical HPV infection. Libraries were prepared by immunoSEQ multiplex PCR; TCRdb keeps only in-frame clonotypes and omits some of them. The data show some 41,000 clones, and the top ten clones hold about 8%. Sequences were obtained from blood buffy coat. These receptors all come from a woman between 18 and 75 years old with a cervical HPV16 infection that either progressed to CIN3+ or cleared (not recorded which).

Details on this clone: The read gets to within 3 residues of the CDR3 end, and the germline J gene fills in the rest. The chain has TRBV7-9 and TRBJ2-7, with 8 bases identical to TRBD2. Per the germline V gene, CDR1 is SEHNR and CDR2 is FQNEAQ (reference sequence). The junction had 9 bases not matched to a gene; V was cut back by 6 bases and J by 2 bases. The CDR3 covers 15 residues. This chain's CDR3 is CASSRSGAGPYEQYF. The CDR3 DNA, read in part, is TGTGCCAGCAGTCGTAGCGGGGCAGGTCCCTACGAG.

About this clone: The CDR3 goes on 3 residues after the read ends, and that part is filled in from the germline J gene. The chain uses TRBV20-1 and TRBJ2-5; perhaps TRBD1 as D (6 bases). This CDR3 has 15 amino acids. With 2 bases removed from V and 4 bases from J, the gap between germline ends came to 17 bases. Germline CDR1 DFQATT, CDR2 SNEGSKA (reference sequence). Partial CDR3 DNA: TGCAGTGCTAGACCGGGACAAGGAGGAACAGAGACC. Translation gives CSARPGQGGTET. The CDR3 in full is CSARPGQGGTETQYF.

Worth noting for this clone: The CDR3 extends 3 residues past the end of the read, so its final part is completed from the germline J gene. The chain links TRBV6-1 to TRBJ1-1; no clear D gene. The V and J ends lost 2 bases and 2 bases respectively, with 6 bases between them. The germline gives CDR1 MNHNS, CDR2 SASEGT. This CDR3 contains 13 residues. The covered CDR3 bases are TGTGCCAGCAGTGAACAGGCTAACACTGAA. Its protein product is CASSEQANTE. The CDR3 as a whole reads CASSEQANTEAFF.

About this clone: The read halts 3 residues ahead of the CDR3 end, with the missing end drawn from the germline J gene. The chain couples TRBV2 to TRBJ2-3, with D perhaps matching TRBD2 (6 bases). The CDR3 loop spans 17 amino acids. Looked up from germline, CDR1 is SNHLY and CDR2 is FYNNEI. V lost 3 bases to trimming and J lost 0 bases, with 16 bases between them. CDR3 sequence reads: CASSDPSAGSSTDTQYF. The CDR3 DNA, read in part, is TGTGCCAGCAGTGATCCTAGCGCGGGTTCTAGCACAGATACG.

To note about this clone: The read falls 3 residues short of the CDR3 end, and the missing part is taken from the germline J gene. The chain has TRBV5-1 and TRBJ2-3; 11 bases align to TRBD2. The germline V gene encodes CDR1 SGHRS and CDR2 YFSETQ. Trimming at V came to 4 bases and at J to 2 bases, leaving 9 bases not matched to a gene. CDR3 length: 17 residues. The sequenced part of the CDR3 DNA is TGCGCCAGCAGCCCCGGGGTAGCGGGGGGGTCCACAGATACG. Translating gives CASSPGVAGGSTDT. The entire CDR3 protein is CASSPGVAGGSTDTQYF.

A note on this clone: The read ends 3 residues shy of where the CDR3 ends; the end is completed using the germline J gene. This chain links TRBV4-1 with TRBJ1-1; the D gene is possibly TRBD1 (5 bases). CDR3 length equals 14 residues. Germline CDR1 reads MGHRA; CDR2 reads YSYEKL. V lost 4 bases and J 4 bases, leaving 13 bases between the germline ends. The CDR3 spells CASSLVQRGTEAFF. The CDR3 DNA, read in part, is TGCGCCAGCAGCCTGGTACAGAGGGGCACTGAA.

Notes on this clone: The read ends 3 residues early relative to the CDR3; the germline J gene fills the gap. The rearrangement links TRBV19 to TRBJ1-1; 7 bases match TRBD1. The germline CDR1 and CDR2 sequences are LNHDA and SQIVND (reference sequence). CDR3 length equals 13 residues. The CDR3 is CASSETGLNKAFF. The covered CDR3 bases are TGTGCCAGTAGCGAGACAGGGTTAAATAAA.

Of note for this clone: The read falls 3 residues short of the CDR3 end, and the missing part is taken from the germline J gene. The V call is TRBV20-1, the J call TRBJ1-6; D perhaps matches TRBD1 (5 bases). The CDR3 loop spans 14 amino acids. The germline V gene has CDR1 DFQATT and CDR2 SNEGSKA (reference sequence). Trimming pared 6 bases from V and 9 bases from J, leaving 18 bases between. The CDR3 bases that were read are TGCAGTGCCCCAATCGGGGGTACGGGTTCACCC. Translating it yields CSAPIGGTGSP. The whole CDR3 region reads CSAPIGGTGSPLHF.

A remark on this clone: Coverage ceases 3 residues before the CDR3 finishes, and the germline J gene fills in the end. The chain is built from TRBV7-2 and TRBJ1-2; D not resolved. The germline V gene encodes CDR1 SGHTA and CDR2 FQGNSA. There are 15 residues in the CDR3. Trimming pared 0 bases from V and 3 bases from J, leaving 11 bases between. The CDR3 here is CASSLAQQAYYGYTF. The part of the CDR3 DNA that was read is TGTGCCAGCAGCTTAGCGCAGCAGGCTTACTATGGC.